These T cell receptor beta chains were read from a single sample in a study of cytomegalovirus exposure and HLA in healthy donors. The assay was immunoSEQ multiplex PCR, and TCRdb's table has in-frame clones only and misses some. The data contain approximately 150,000 clones, 76% of them seen just once; the ten biggest clones take up about 3.1%. Sequencing was performed on PBMCs. The receptors derive from a male donor in good health and CMV-seronegative. Both conserved end residues are part of each CDR3. A D gene is named only where the DNA matches it firmly. Only some rows state a clone size, as once, few, many or a class for expanded clones.

v_gene,abundance,d_gene,j_gene,CDR3aa,CDR3nt
TRBV5-1,few,NA,TRBJ2-7,CASSLGARDYEQYF,TGCGCCAGCAGCTTGGGGGCCAGGGACTACGAGCAGTACTTC
TRBV5-1,NA,TRBD1,TRBJ1-1,CASNLNAGTGSYPNTEAFF,TGCGCCAGCAATTTAAACGCTGGGACAGGGTCGTATCCGAACACTGAAGCTTTCTTT
TRBV7-2,NA,NA,TRBJ1-5,CASSLGYRGNQPQHF,TGTGCCAGCAGCTTAGGGTACAGGGGCAATCAGCCCCAGCATTTT
TRBV6-5,NA,TRBD2,TRBJ2-4,CASSPGGLAKNIQYF,TGTGCCAGCAGTCCGGGGGGACTAGCCAAAAACATTCAGTACTTC
TRBV19,once,TRBD1,TRBJ2-7,CASSKGGQGASYEQYF,TGTGCCAGTAGTAAGGGGGGACAGGGAGCCTCCTACGAGCAGTACTTC
TRBV29-1,few,NA,TRBJ2-3,CSVEFETDTQYF,TGCAGCGTTGAATTCGAGACAGATACGCAGTATTTT
TRBV5-6,NA,NA,TRBJ1-2,CASSFDSIGYGYTF,TGTGCCAGCAGTTTTGACAGTATCGGCTATGGCTACACCTTC
TRBV4-1,NA,TRBD2,TRBJ2-1,CASSQVDMGLSYNEQFF,TGCGCCAGCAGCCAAGTTGACATGGGACTATCCTACAATGAGCAGTTCTTC
TRBV4-2,NA,NA,TRBJ1-6,CASSQDNTGKPLHF,TGTGCCAGCAGCCAAGATAATACCGGGAAGCCCCTCCACTTT
TRBV7-9,NA,NA,TRBJ1-3,CASSLDIYSGNTIYF,TGTGCCAGCAGCTTAGACATTTACTCTGGAAACACCATATATTTT
TRBV27,NA,NA,TRBJ1-5,CASSLTRLSQPQHF,TGTGCCAGCAGTTTAACGAGACTTTCCCAGCCCCAGCATTTT
TRBV11-3,NA,NA,TRBJ2-3,CASSPGQSSDTQYF,TGTGCCAGCAGCCCCGGACAGAGTTCAGATACGCAGTATTTT
TRBV5-1,few,TRBD2,TRBJ2-5,CASTLGAGGPGETQYF,TGCGCCAGCACCCTTGGGGCGGGAGGGCCCGGGGAGACCCAGTACTTC
TRBV6-4,once,TRBD2,TRBJ2-3,CASSDSTSATPDTQYF,TGTGCCAGCAGTGACTCGACTAGCGCTACCCCAGATACGCAGTATTTT
TRBV9,NA,TRBD1,TRBJ2-1,CASSARTGDNEQFF,TGTGCCAGCAGCGCCCGGACAGGGGACAATGAGCAGTTCTTC
TRBV6-5,NA,NA,TRBJ2-1,CASSRDTYNEQFF,TGTGCCAGCTCCCGGGACACTTACAATGAGCAGTTCTTC
TRBV5-6,NA,NA,TRBJ1-1,CASSSFNTEAFF,TGTGCCAGCAGCTCCTTCAACACTGAAGCTTTCTTT
TRBV2,NA,NA,TRBJ2-1,CASGKSGPYNEQFF,TGTGCCAGCGGTAAAAGCGGCCCCTACAATGAGCAGTTCTTC
TRBV18,NA,TRBD1,TRBJ2-3,CASSPPGQVEDTQYF,TGTGCCAGCTCACCACCGGGACAGGTAGAAGATACGCAGTATTTT
TRBV5-1,few,TRBD1,TRBJ2-1,CASSLGAGQEYNEQFF,TGCGCCAGCAGCTTGGGGGCGGGACAGGAGTACAATGAGCAGTTCTTC
TRBV28,few,TRBD1,TRBJ1-2,CASSSQGTGEYGYTF,TGTGCCAGCAGTTCACAAGGGACAGGGGAATACGGCTACACCTTC
TRBV2,NA,NA,TRBJ1-2,CASSGGWVGYTF,TGTGCCAGCAGTGGGGGCTGGGTCGGCTACACCTTC
TRBV19,NA,NA,TRBJ2-3,CARHGGPSTDTQYF,TGTGCCCGGCATGGCGGTCCTAGCACAGATACGCAGTATTTT
TRBV19,NA,NA,TRBJ2-7,CASTTMVGSRTYEQYF,TGTGCCAGTACCACAATGGTGGGCAGCCGAACCTACGAGCAGTACTTC
TRBV29-1,NA,NA,TRBJ1-1,CSVVSGTANTEAFF,TGCAGCGTTGTGTCTGGGACTGCTAACACTGAAGCTTTCTTT
TRBV2,NA,NA,TRBJ1-5,CASSGGIANNQPQHF,TGTGCCAGCAGTGGAGGGATCGCAAACAATCAGCCCCAGCATTTT
TRBV19,NA,TRBD1,TRBJ1-5,CASNPTGGLTYSNQPQHF,TGTGCCAGTAATCCGACAGGGGGACTCACTTATAGCAATCAGCCCCAGCATTTT
TRBV6-1,few,NA,TRBJ1-1,CASSALRGVNEAFF,TGTGCCAGCAGTGCTCTACGGGGGGTGAATGAAGCTTTCTTT
TRBV5-1,NA,NA,TRBJ1-1,CASSFGQLNTEAFF,TGCGCCAGCAGTTTCGGACAGTTGAACACTGAAGCTTTCTTT
TRBV5-4,NA,TRBD1,TRBJ2-2,CASSVVDRGRTGELFF,TGTGCCAGCAGCGTAGTCGACAGGGGTCGGACCGGGGAGCTGTTTTTT
TRBV27,NA,TRBD1,TRBJ1-5,CASSPLGQARNQPQHF,TGTGCCAGCAGTCCATTGGGACAGGCACGCAATCAGCCCCAGCATTTT
TRBV7-9,NA,NA,TRBJ1-6,CASSLGSSYNSPLHF,TGTGCCAGCAGCTTAGGGAGCTCCTATAATTCACCCCTCCACTTT
TRBV19,NA,TRBD1,TRBJ1-5,CASSDRANQPQHF,TGTGCCAGTAGTGACAGGGCGAATCAGCCCCAGCATTTT
TRBV7-9,NA,TRBD1,TRBJ1-1,CASSPDREARGTEAFF,TGTGCCAGCAGCCCAGACAGGGAGGCAAGGGGGACTGAAGCTTTCTTT
TRBV7-2,NA,NA,TRBJ2-7,CASSLASGSYEQYF,TGTGCCAGCAGCTTAGCTAGCGGTTCCTACGAGCAGTACTTC
TRBV28,NA,TRBD1,TRBJ2-7,CASKFPPGQGAGEQYF,TGTGCCAGCAAGTTTCCTCCGGGACAGGGGGCTGGAGAGCAGTACTTC
TRBV7-2,NA,TRBD2,TRBJ2-5,CASSLRAGGPGQETQYF,TGTGCCAGCAGCTTACGTGCGGGAGGGCCTGGGCAAGAGACCCAGTACTTC
TRBV5-1,NA,NA,TRBJ2-2,CASSYFDPTTGELFF,TGCGCCAGCAGCTATTTTGATCCTACCACCGGGGAGCTGTTTTTT
TRBV19,NA,NA,TRBJ2-1,CASSLTGFEQFF,TGTGCCAGTAGTCTCACAGGGTTTGAGCAGTTCTTC
TRBV10-3,once,TRBD2,TRBJ2-7,CAISESILAEFEQYF,TGTGCCATCAGTGAGTCGATACTAGCGGAGTTCGAGCAGTACTTC
TRBV4-2,NA,NA,TRBJ2-3,CASSAAVLGKTADTQYF,TGTGCCAGCAGCGCGGCCGTTCTCGGTAAGACGGCAGATACGCAGTATTTT
TRBV11-2,NA,TRBD1,TRBJ2-2,CASIVRGTGVIGELFF,TGTGCCAGCATCGTAAGGGGGACAGGGGTTATCGGGGAGCTGTTTTTT
TRBV27,NA,TRBD1,TRBJ2-7,CASSSWDRVSYEQYF,TGTGCCAGCAGTTCCTGGGACAGGGTTTCCTACGAGCAGTACTTC
TRBV6-1,once,NA,TRBJ1-2,CASSDNRVRIGYTF,TGTGCCAGCAGTGACAACAGGGTGCGCATTGGCTACACCTTC
TRBV6-6,NA,TRBD1,TRBJ1-3,CASSYPTGSSGNTIYF,TGTGCCAGCAGTTACCCGACAGGGAGCTCTGGAAACACCATATATTTT
TRBV7-2,NA,TRBD1,TRBJ1-5,CASSYPQGTQHF,TGTGCCAGCAGCTACCCACAGGGGACCCAGCATTTT
TRBV28,NA,NA,TRBJ2-5,CASSLHGSQGTQYF,TGTGCCAGCAGTTTGCACGGGAGTCAGGGGACCCAGTACTTC
TRBV6-4,NA,NA,TRBJ2-1,CASSVWLYNEQFF,TGTGCCAGCAGTGTGTGGCTCTACAATGAGCAGTTCTTC
TRBV28,once,TRBD1,TRBJ2-5,CASSSIGTGGLETQYF,TGTGCCAGCAGTTCCATCGGGACAGGGGGTCTAGAGACCCAGTACTTC
TRBV4-3,many,NA,TRBJ2-6,CASSQGASSGANVLTF,TGCGCCAGCAGCCAAGGTGCCAGCTCTGGGGCCAACGTCCTGACTTTC
TRBV7-2,NA,NA,TRBJ2-2,CASSFRQLAISSTGELFF,TGTGCCAGCAGCTTCAGACAGCTAGCGATATCGTCCACCGGGGAGCTGTTTTTT
TRBV7-6,few,TRBD2,TRBJ2-1,CASSPGVAGAAYNEQFF,TGTGCCAGCAGCCCCGGGGTAGCGGGGGCGGCCTACAATGAGCAGTTCTTC
TRBV5-1,NA,NA,TRBJ1-3,CASSPNGGSGNTIYF,TGCGCCAGCAGCCCAAACGGAGGGAGCGGAAACACCATATATTTT
TRBV10-3,NA,NA,TRBJ1-3,CAISGADSSGNTIYF,TGTGCCATCAGTGGCGCCGACAGTTCTGGAAACACCATATATTTT
TRBV27,NA,NA,TRBJ1-6,CASTAGLGIGSPLHF,TGTGCCAGCACAGCAGGACTGGGGATAGGTTCACCCCTCCACTTT